This record concerns one T cell receptor (beta chain) sequence. The target antigen is unknown. These data come from a study of T cell repertoires in cytomegalovirus infection. Study-level background: Indicated by public TCR beta signatures were CMV infection and matching HLA type.

Overall study results and limits: HLA-C-restricted CMV clonotypes gave the most frequent clonotype in two of eight donors. Frequencies of public TCR beta families were cumulated, and this identified carriers of CMV plus the relevant HLA.

Using its own MiXCR run on the reads, TCRdb lists one record per CDR3 protein. The sample carries some 350,000 distinct CDR3 sequences, about a sixth recorded once. V was clipped by 4 bases and J by 5 bases; unmatched bases: 5. The CDR3 runs to 12 residues. The germline CDR1 and CDR2 sequences are DFQATT and SNEGSKA (reference sequence). The receptor's source is a human donor in good health (CMV status not recorded). Some clones in this sample may be carry-over from other donors' samples. Source material: PBMCs. The V gene is TRBV20-1, the J gene TRBJ2-7, with 7 bases matching TRBD1. The DNA for the CDR3 is TGCAGTGCTATGACAGGGTACGACGAGCAGTACTTC. It encodes CSAMTGYDEQYF.